Listed below are T cell receptor beta chains from one sample, sequenced in a study of shared clonotypes between healthy human individuals. Profiling relied on immunoSEQ multiplex PCR, and the TCRdb table lists in-frame clones only, not all of them. The data contain roughly 660,000 clones, around 90% of them seen just once; the ten biggest clones take up 34%. Sequenced material: memory CD8+ T cells from PBMCs. These receptors were obtained from a man between 18 and 35 years old in good health. Some clones in this sample may be carry-over from other donors' samples. CDR3s include the opening cysteine and the closing phenylalanine or tryptophan. The order of the fields is D gene, V gene, clone size, J gene, CDR3 DNA, CDR3 protein. D genes are given only for firm matches. Some rows mark clone size as missing; the rest say once, few, many or name a class of expanded clone.

d_call: TRBD1
v_call: TRBV10-3
clone_size: once
j_call: TRBJ2-7
cdr3_nt: TGTGCCATCAGTGAGTCCAGGGGACGGGACAGGGAATACGAGCAGTACTTC
cdr3_aa: CAISESRGRDREYEQYF

d_call: TRBD2
v_call: TRBV7-9
clone_size: NA
j_call: TRBJ2-7
cdr3_nt: TGTGCCAGCAGCCCGACTAGCGGGAGAAACTACGAGCAGTACTTC
cdr3_aa: CASSPTSGRNYEQYF

d_call: NA
v_call: TRBV30
clone_size: NA
j_call: TRBJ2-7
cdr3_nt: TGTGCCTGGAGTGTACCACCTCTGGGGTACGAGCAGTACTTC
cdr3_aa: CAWSVPPLGYEQYF

d_call: NA
v_call: TRBV5-1
clone_size: few
j_call: TRBJ1-2
cdr3_nt: TGCGCCAGCAGCTTAACTCCCCAGCTCTCCTTTATGGACTATGGCTACACCTTC
cdr3_aa: CASSLTPQLSFMDYGYTF

d_call: TRBD1
v_call: TRBV6-1
clone_size: NA
j_call: TRBJ1-4
cdr3_nt: TGTGCCAGCAGTGGAGGGACAGGGCACGCAACTAATGAAAAACTGTTTTTT
cdr3_aa: CASSGGTGHATNEKLFF

d_call: TRBD2
v_call: TRBV7-9
clone_size: NA
j_call: TRBJ2-2
cdr3_nt: TGTGCCAGCAGCCCCGGACTAGCGGGAGGCACCGGGGAGCTGTTTTTT
cdr3_aa: CASSPGLAGGTGELFF

d_call: NA
v_call: TRBV28
clone_size: NA
j_call: TRBJ1-2
cdr3_nt: TGTGCCAGCAGTTTAGCGGTCAGTGGCTATGGCTACACCTTC
cdr3_aa: CASSLAVSGYGYTF

d_call: NA
v_call: TRBV2
clone_size: NA
j_call: TRBJ1-1
cdr3_nt: TGTGCCAGCAGTGAACGGCAGGATAGCTTGAACACTGAAGCTTTCTTT
cdr3_aa: CASSERQDSLNTEAFF

d_call: NA
v_call: TRBV7-9
clone_size: NA
j_call: TRBJ2-1
cdr3_nt: TGTGCCAGCAGCTTTGTGAATGAGCAGTTCTTC
cdr3_aa: CASSFVNEQFF

d_call: TRBD2
v_call: TRBV2
clone_size: NA
j_call: TRBJ2-1
cdr3_nt: TGTGCCAGCATGCTAGCGGGGTCCTCCTCCTACAATGAGCAGTTCTTC
cdr3_aa: CASMLAGSSSYNEQFF

d_call: TRBD2
v_call: TRBV5-1
clone_size: NA
j_call: TRBJ2-3
cdr3_nt: TGCGCCAGCAGCCCACTGGTCGTCAAAGCGGGAGGGTCGGATACGCAGTATTTT
cdr3_aa: CASSPLVVKAGGSDTQYF

d_call: NA
v_call: TRBV7-9
clone_size: NA
j_call: TRBJ2-7
cdr3_nt: TGTGCCAGCAGCTCGGGCCAGATGGGGCCGCGTTACGAGCAGTACTTC
cdr3_aa: CASSSGQMGPRYEQYF

d_call: TRBD2
v_call: TRBV6-6
clone_size: NA
j_call: TRBJ2-3
cdr3_nt: TGTGCCAGCAGTTCCCCACGGCGGGAGGCCGGGGATACGCAGTATTTT
cdr3_aa: CASSSPRREAGDTQYF

d_call: NA
v_call: TRBV7-9
clone_size: NA
j_call: TRBJ2-7
cdr3_nt: TGTGCCAGCAGCTCAACCGGGACGACCTACGCCTACGAGCAGTACTTC
cdr3_aa: CASSSTGTTYAYEQYF

d_call: NA
v_call: TRBV7-9
clone_size: NA
j_call: TRBJ2-3
cdr3_nt: TGTGCCAGCAGCACACTTCTAGCGAAGACGCAGTATTTT
cdr3_aa: CASSTLLAKTQYF

d_call: NA
v_call: TRBV7-9
clone_size: once
j_call: TRBJ2-3
cdr3_nt: TGTGCCAATTCGAGGGGACCTGGGAGCACAGATACGCAGTATTTT
cdr3_aa: CANSRGPGSTDTQYF

d_call: NA
v_call: TRBV29-1
clone_size: NA
j_call: TRBJ2-1
cdr3_nt: TGCAGCGTTGTTGGAACAGGGACCTACAATGAGCAGTTCTTC
cdr3_aa: CSVVGTGTYNEQFF

d_call: TRBD1
v_call: TRBV7-8
clone_size: NA
j_call: TRBJ1-3
cdr3_nt: TGTGCCAGCAGCCCCTGGGGGGGAGGGGGCACTGGAAACACCATATATTTT
cdr3_aa: CASSPWGGGGTGNTIYF

d_call: NA
v_call: TRBV14
clone_size: NA
j_call: TRBJ1-4
cdr3_nt: TGTGCCAGCAGCCAAAACAGGGTAACTAATGAAAAACTGTTTTTT
cdr3_aa: CASSQNRVTNEKLFF

d_call: TRBD1
v_call: TRBV7-8
clone_size: NA
j_call: TRBJ2-7
cdr3_nt: TGTGCCAGCAGCTTAGACGGCCAGGGGGAATTCTTCGATCAGTACTTC
cdr3_aa: CASSLDGQGEFFDQYF

d_call: NA
v_call: TRBV18
clone_size: few
j_call: TRBJ2-7
cdr3_nt: TGTGCCAGCTCACCACGTAGGGACGCCTACGAGCAGTACTTC
cdr3_aa: CASSPRRDAYEQYF

d_call: NA
v_call: TRBV4-1
clone_size: NA
j_call: TRBJ2-7
cdr3_nt: TGCGCCAGCAGCCCGGCATCATACGAGGACTCCTACGAGCAGTACTTC
cdr3_aa: CASSPASYEDSYEQYF

d_call: TRBD1
v_call: TRBV10-1
clone_size: many
j_call: TRBJ2-5
cdr3_nt: TGCGCCAGCAGTGAGTCGAGGACAGGGGGCTTCGGAGAGACCCAGTACTTC
cdr3_aa: CASSESRTGGFGETQYF

d_call: NA
v_call: TRBV7-6
clone_size: NA
j_call: TRBJ2-7
cdr3_nt: TGTGCCAGCTCCGTGGGACTGGGTTACGAGCAGTACTTC
cdr3_aa: CASSVGLGYEQYF

d_call: TRBD1
v_call: TRBV5-1
clone_size: NA
j_call: TRBJ1-1
cdr3_nt: TGCGCCAGCAGCTTGGGGGACAGGGGGATCAACACTGAAGCTTTCTTT
cdr3_aa: CASSLGDRGINTEAFF

d_call: TRBD2
v_call: TRBV29-1
clone_size: once
j_call: TRBJ2-5
cdr3_nt: TGCAGCGCCGGCTGGCTAGCGGAACAAGAGACCCAGTACTTC
cdr3_aa: CSAGWLAEQETQYF

d_call: NA
v_call: TRBV6-5
clone_size: NA
j_call: TRBJ2-3
cdr3_nt: TGTGCCAGCAGATATCTAGCCGGGGCAGATACGCAGTATTTT
cdr3_aa: CASRYLAGADTQYF

d_call: TRBD1
v_call: TRBV28
clone_size: NA
j_call: TRBJ2-7
cdr3_nt: TGTGCCAGCAGTTTCTTAGGACAGGCGTACGAGCAGTACTTC
cdr3_aa: CASSFLGQAYEQYF